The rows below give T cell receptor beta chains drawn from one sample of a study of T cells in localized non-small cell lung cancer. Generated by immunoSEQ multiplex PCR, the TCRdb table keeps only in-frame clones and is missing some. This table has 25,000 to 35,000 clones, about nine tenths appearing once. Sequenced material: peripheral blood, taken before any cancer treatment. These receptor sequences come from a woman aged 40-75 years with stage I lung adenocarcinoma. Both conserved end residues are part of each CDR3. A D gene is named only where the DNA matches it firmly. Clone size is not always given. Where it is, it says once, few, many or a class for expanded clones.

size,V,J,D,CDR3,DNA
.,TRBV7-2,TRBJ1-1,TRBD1,CASSLTSTGVTEAFF,TGTGCCAGCAGCTTAACTTCGACAGGGGTCACTGAAGCTTTCTTT
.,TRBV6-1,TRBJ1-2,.,CASTRQDPGYTF,TGTGCCAGCACTCGACAGGACCCAGGCTACACCTTC
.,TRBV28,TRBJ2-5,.,CASSSPAGLGTETQYF,TGTGCCAGCAGTTCACCCGCGGGACTCGGGACGGAGACCCAGTACTTC
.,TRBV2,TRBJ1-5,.,CASSERTAVYNQPQHF,TGTGCCAGCAGTGAGAGGACAGCAGTTTACAATCAGCCCCAGCATTTT
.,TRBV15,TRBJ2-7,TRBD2,CATIPGGGREQYF,TGTGCCACCATCCCTGGGGGGGGACGCGAGCAGTACTTC
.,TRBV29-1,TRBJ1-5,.,CSVRDNHNQPQHF,TGCAGCGTCCGGGACAACCATAATCAGCCCCAGCATTTT
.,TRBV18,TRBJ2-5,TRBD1,CASSPGQGETQYF,TGTGCCAGCTCACCGGGACAGGGAGAGACCCAGTACTTC
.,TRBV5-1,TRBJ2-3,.,CASSDPGRGGTDTQYF,TGCGCCAGCAGTGATCCGGGAAGGGGCGGGACAGATACGCAGTATTTT
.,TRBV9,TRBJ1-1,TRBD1,CASSGTGGVYDTEAFF,TGTGCCAGCAGCGGGACAGGGGGCGTATACGACACTGAAGCTTTCTTT
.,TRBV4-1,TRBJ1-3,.,CASSQVGGTGNTIYF,TGCGCCAGCAGCCAAGTCGGAGGGACAGGAAACACCATATATTTT
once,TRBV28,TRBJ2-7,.,CASSTLHEQYF,TGTGCCAGCAGTACGTTGCACGAGCAGTACTTC
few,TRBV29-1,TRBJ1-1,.,CSVVVRANTEAFF,TGCAGCGTTGTTGTTCGGGCGAACACTGAAGCTTTCTTT
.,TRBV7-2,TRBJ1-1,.,CASSLVGPVNTEAFF,TGTGCCAGCAGCTTAGTAGGGCCGGTGAACACTGAAGCTTTCTTT
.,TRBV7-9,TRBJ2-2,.,CASRDTANTGELFF,TGTGCCAGTAGGGACACCGCTAACACCGGGGAGCTGTTTTTT
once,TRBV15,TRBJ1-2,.,CATSREGDIRRDGYTF,TGTGCCACCAGCAGAGAGGGTGACATACGCCGAGATGGCTACACCTTC
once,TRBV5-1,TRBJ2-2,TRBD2,CASSPGEGPGELFF,TGCGCCAGCAGCCCTGGGGAGGGACCCGGGGAGCTGTTTTTT
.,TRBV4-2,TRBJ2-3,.,CASRKGSVADTQYF,TGTGCCAGCAGAAAAGGGTCCGTCGCAGATACGCAGTATTTT
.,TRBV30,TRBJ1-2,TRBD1,CAWSLGQAVYGYTF,TGTGCCTGGAGTTTAGGACAGGCAGTCTATGGCTACACCTTC
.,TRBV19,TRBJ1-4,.,CATETGRTNEKLFF,TGTGCCACCGAAACAGGAAGAACTAATGAAAAACTGTTTTTT
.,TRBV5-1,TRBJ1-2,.,CASSLVSGALGYTF,TGCGCCAGCAGCTTGGTTTCGGGGGCGCTGGGCTACACCTTC
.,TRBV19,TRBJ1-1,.,CASTPTLMNTEAFF,TGTGCCAGTACCCCGACTCTCATGAACACTGAAGCTTTCTTT
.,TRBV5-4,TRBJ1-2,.,CASSSWAGVSYTF,TGTGCCAGCAGCTCTTGGGCAGGGGTGAGCTACACCTTC
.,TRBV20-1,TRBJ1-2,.,CSATDYGYTF,TGCAGTGCTACTGACTATGGCTACACCTTC
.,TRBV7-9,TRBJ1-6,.,CASSLEAGADNSPLHF,TGTGCCAGCAGCTTAGAAGCAGGGGCGGATAATTCACCCCTCCACTTT
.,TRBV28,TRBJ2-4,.,CASSFYAAGKNNIQYF,TGTGCCAGCAGTTTCTACGCGGCAGGGAAGAATAACATTCAGTACTTC
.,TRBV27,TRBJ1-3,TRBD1,CASKTGVVAGNTIYF,TGTGCCAGCAAAACAGGGGTCGTTGCTGGAAACACCATATATTTT
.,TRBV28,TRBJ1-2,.,CASSLWQNYGYTF,TGTGCCAGCAGTTTGTGGCAGAACTATGGCTACACCTTC
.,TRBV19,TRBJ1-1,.,CASSVDSYAEAFF,TGTGCCAGTAGTGTAGACAGCTACGCTGAAGCTTTCTTT
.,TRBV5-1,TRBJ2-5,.,CASSFSEDGPQYF,TGCGCCAGCAGCTTTTCCGAGGACGGACCCCAGTACTTC
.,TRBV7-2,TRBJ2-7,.,CASSSRTLTYEQYF,TGTGCCAGCAGCTCCCGGACTCTGACCTACGAGCAGTACTTC
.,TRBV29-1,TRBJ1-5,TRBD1,CSVRQGSNQPQHF,TGCAGCGTCCGACAGGGTAGCAATCAGCCCCAGCATTTT
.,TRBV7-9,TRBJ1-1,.,CASSLAGNTEAFF,TGTGCCAGCAGCTTAGCGGGTAACACTGAAGCTTTCTTT
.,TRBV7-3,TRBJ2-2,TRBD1,CASSTSTGGTGELFF,TGTGCCAGCAGTACCTCAACAGGGGGCACCGGGGAGCTGTTTTTT
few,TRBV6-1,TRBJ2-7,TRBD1,CASSGDRLGYEQYF,TGTGCCAGCAGTGGGGACAGGCTGGGCTACGAGCAGTACTTC
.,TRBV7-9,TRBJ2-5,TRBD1,CASSSLGQGRETQYF,TGTGCCAGCAGCTCATTAGGACAGGGAAGAGAGACCCAGTACTTC
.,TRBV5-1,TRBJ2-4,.,CASRDSSLAKNIQYF,TGCGCCAGCAGGGACAGTTCGCTAGCCAAAAACATTCAGTACTTC
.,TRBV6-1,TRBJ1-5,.,CASSERGREEQPQHF,TGTGCCAGCAGTGAAAGGGGCAGGGAGGAACAGCCCCAGCATTTT
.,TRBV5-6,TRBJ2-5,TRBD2,CASSSGLAGETQYF,TGTGCCAGCAGCTCGGGACTAGCCGGGGAGACCCAGTACTTC
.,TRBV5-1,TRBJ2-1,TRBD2,CASSLAAGASNEQFF,TGCGCCAGCAGCTTGGCAGCGGGAGCGAGCAATGAGCAGTTCTTC
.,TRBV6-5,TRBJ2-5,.,CASSPSGLQETQYF,TGTGCCAGCAGTCCCTCCGGGCTCCAAGAGACCCAGTACTTC
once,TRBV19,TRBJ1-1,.,CASKAELNTEAFF,TGTGCCAGTAAGGCAGAACTAAACACTGAAGCTTTCTTT
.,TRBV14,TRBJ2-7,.,CASSQVQQASYEQYF,TGTGCCAGCAGCCAAGTGCAGCAGGCTTCTTACGAGCAGTACTTC
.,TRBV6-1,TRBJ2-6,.,CASSVQGSRGANVLTF,TGTGCCAGCAGTGTACAGGGATCTAGAGGGGCCAACGTCCTGACTTTC
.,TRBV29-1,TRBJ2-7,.,CSVEVDNSYEQYF,TGCAGCGTTGAAGTGGACAACTCCTACGAGCAGTACTTC
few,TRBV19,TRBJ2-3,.,CASSILSGDTQYF,TGTGCCAGTAGTATCCTAAGTGGGGATACGCAGTATTTT
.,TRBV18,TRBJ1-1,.,CASSSSGPRATEAFF,TGTGCCAGCTCATCATCCGGGCCCCGAGCCACTGAAGCTTTCTTT
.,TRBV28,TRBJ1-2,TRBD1,CASSGQGVYGYTF,TGTGCCAGCTCTGGACAGGGGGTCTATGGCTACACCTTC
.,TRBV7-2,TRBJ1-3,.,CASSFLDTRNTIYF,TGTGCCAGCAGTTTCTTGGACACCAGAAACACCATATATTTT
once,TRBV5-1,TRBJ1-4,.,CASSGPVGAGEKLFF,TGCGCCAGCAGCGGTCCGGTAGGGGCTGGTGAAAAACTGTTTTTT
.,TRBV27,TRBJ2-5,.,CASSLSPWVQGTQYF,TGTGCCAGCAGTTTATCCCCGTGGGTACAGGGGACCCAGTACTTC
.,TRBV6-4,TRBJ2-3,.,CASSDSRKDTQYF,TGTGCCAGCAGTGACTCGAGAAAGGATACGCAGTATTTT
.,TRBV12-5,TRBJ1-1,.,CASGLRQGSRDTEAFF,TGTGCTAGTGGTTTGAGGCAGGGGAGCAGGGACACTGAAGCTTTCTTT